This TCR beta chain was identified in a study of T cell repertoires in cytomegalovirus infection (dated by TCRdb to the late 2010s). Turning to the overall study: Donor HLA type was relevant to the analysis, because carriage of CMV infection together with the matching HLA type was indicated by public TCR beta signatures. Points the paper makes about the study in general: In both this cohort and an independent roughly 360-donor cohort, the cumulative frequency of public TCR beta family members distinguished carriers of CMV infection plus the relevant HLA type. The ex vivo response was dominated by HLA-C-restricted CMV-specific TCR beta clonotypes, which also provided the single most frequent clonotype in two of eight donors.

The CDR3 covers 14 residues, taking in both the cysteine and the phenylalanine. Only the CDR3 region is kept as DNA, spanning 42 bases read in frame from base 1. V is reduced by 6 bases and J by 0 bases, leaving a spacing of 12 bases between them. The germline V gene gives CDR1 as MDHEN and CDR2 as SYDVKM. Instrument used: Illumina HiSeq 1500. Through fastp at Q25 and MiXCR, TCRdb rebuilt clones from the public reads, retaining in-frame beta chains. Rows are combined by CDR3 protein, so each entry shows the most common genes and DNA. This sample gives roughly 720,000 distinct CDR3 sequences in total; roughly 36% of them show up just once. Roughly 2.9% of the sample belongs to the ten largest clones. The sample holds a few counts of this clonotype. The target of this receptor is not known. Base-call qualities are not available, and no considerably larger clone is one nucleotide away.

Sequencing was done on a sample of PBMCs. Recombination connected TRBV28 to TRBJ2-7; a tentative D match to TRBD2 spans 5 bases. This sequence was found in a human donor in good health (CMV status not recorded). Some clones in this sample may be carry-over from other donors' samples. The CDR3 protein is CASSEPTSSYEQYF. The nucleotide sequence reads TGTGCCAGCAGCGAACCCACTAGCTCCTACGAGCAGTACTTC.